This record covers a single TCR beta chain. The antigen it recognizes is unknown. The input lacks base qualities; no much larger clone sits a single base away. Ends trimmed: V by 0 bases, J by 1 base; bases unmatched to a gene: 3. Sequences SGHRS (CDR1) and YFSETQ (CDR2) are obtained from the germline V gene. The CDR3 goes from the cysteine to the phenylalanine over 16 residues. Just CDR3 DNA is preserved here, 48 bases in frame from base 1. This sample is part of a study of blood T cell repertoires in COVID-19 (dated by TCRdb to about 2020). For the wider study: Collaborator samples came from the United States, Italy and Spain and covered acute and convalescent phases of COVID-19. The samples were drawn from two sources: the first 160 participants of the ongoing ImmuneRACE study, and over 950 subjects contributed by 6 global collaborators. Sample metadata almost always included a de-identified subject ID, COVID-19 status, age in years and sex. Deeply sampled blood TCRbeta repertoires from subjects exposed to, actively infected with, or recovered from COVID-19 were included in the dataset. A freely available public database, intended as a resource for researchers studying the immune response to SARS-CoV-2, is where the repertoires were released. The material from the prospective study consisted of cDNA or gDNA derived from T cells, B-cell-depleted T cells, or PBMCs. Where HLA class I and class II types were available, the types were taken from metadata supplied by the sample provider, not from assay-based typing. Study-wide findings and limitations: How much clinical and demographic metadata was included differed by source and by participant, and the metadata was provided uncurated.

Collaborating institutions collected whole blood in K2EDTA tubes following their own protocols. For TCRbeta analysis, collaborator samples were shipped as frozen whole blood, as isolated PBMCs, or as DNA extracted from either sample type. TCRbeta CDR3 regions were amplified from genomic DNA using the immunoSEQ Assay, a bias-controlled multiplex PCR. The study's processing was this. The number of nucleated cells in each sample was estimated from the amplification of reference gene primers within the assay. Sequence reads were collapsed and filtered to measure the absolute abundance of every unique TCRbeta CDR3 rearrangement. Productive Simpson clonality was computed per sample as the square root of Simpson's diversity index over productive rearrangements. The table comes from immuneACCESS by way of TCRdb, which keeps in-frame sequences with V and J called. Part of the clones is missing from these tables; in studies checked, under half for an unresolved V gene and the rest for unknown reasons. The DNA was the basis for D and trimming; V, J and clone size are from that table. This sample lists around 300,000 clones; roughly 90% were detected once. The ten largest clones add up to more than 3% of the sample.

This receptor was obtained from a woman in her forties or fifties with active or convalescent COVID-19. The specimen was peripheral blood. This sequence uses TRBV5-1 and TRBJ2-1; 8 nucleotides in the junction match TRBD2. The CDR3 region reads CASSLASGGSYNEQFF. The DNA is TGCGCCAGCAGCTTGGCCTCGGGAGGGTCCTACAATGAGCAGTTCTTC.